Listed here are 4 T cell receptor beta chains from one sample, sequenced in a study of T cell responses to AZD1222 COVID-19 vaccine. Using immunoSEQ multiplex PCR, the repertoire was profiled, and TCRdb retains in-frame clones only, with some absent. This repertoire shows 150,000 to 200,000 clones, about 89% found once; its top ten account for about 1.5%. The starting material was peripheral blood, obtained on day 0 of AZD1222 vaccination. These receptors were collected from an adult in good health.

The rearrangement joins TRBV19 to TRBJ1-5; D is possibly TRBD1 (5 bases). The ends were cut back, 4 bases at V and 0 bases at J, with 13 bases in the middle. The CDR3 length is 16 residues. In germline, CDR1 is LNHDA, CDR2 SQIVND (reference sequence). This CDR3 is CASSSRARRSNQPQHF. The CDR3 region has the DNA TGTGCCAGTAGTAGCAGGGCACGTCGTAGCAATCAGCCCCAGCATTTT.

The V call is TRBV30, the J call TRBJ2-2; D possibly corresponds to TRBD1 (5 bases). Germline lookup yields CDR1 GTSNPN and CDR2 SVGIG (reference sequence). The CDR3 extends over 17 amino acids. V lost 0 bases and J 4 bases, leaving 18 bases between the germline ends. CDR3: CAWSVGFGRVGTGELFF. Here the CDR3 DNA reads TGTGCCTGGAGTGTAGGGTTCGGCAGGGTGGGCACCGGGGAGCTGTTTTTT.

V gene TRBV2 combines with J gene TRBJ1-2; D not certain. Germline CDR1 reads SNHLY; CDR2 reads FYNNEI. The CDR3 has 11 residues. V was shortened by 8 bases and J by 2 bases, with 6 bases between the two germline ends. The CDR3 coding sequence is TGTGCCAGCCATCTCAACTATGGCTACACCTTC. This codes for CASHLNYGYTF.

The J gene is TRBJ2-7, the V gene TRBV6-2 or TRBV6-3; no clear D. CDR3 size: 14 residues. V was pared by 2 bases and J by 2 bases, with 10 bases between. CDR1 and CDR2 (germline): MNHEY, SVGEGT. The CDR3 loop reads CASSYPRPPYEQYF. CDR3 coding DNA: TGTGCCAGCAGTTACCCAAGACCCCCCTACGAGCAGTACTTC.